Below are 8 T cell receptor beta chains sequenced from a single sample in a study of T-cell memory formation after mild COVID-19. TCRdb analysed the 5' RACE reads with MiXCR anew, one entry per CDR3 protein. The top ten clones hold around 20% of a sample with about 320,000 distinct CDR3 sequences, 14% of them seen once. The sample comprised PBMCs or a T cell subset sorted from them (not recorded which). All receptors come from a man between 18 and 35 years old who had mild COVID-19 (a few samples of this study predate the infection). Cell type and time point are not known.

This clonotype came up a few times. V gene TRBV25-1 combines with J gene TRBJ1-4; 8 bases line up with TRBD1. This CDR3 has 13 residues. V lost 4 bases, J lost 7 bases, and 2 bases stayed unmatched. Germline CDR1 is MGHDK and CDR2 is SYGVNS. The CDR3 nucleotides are TGTGCCAGCAGTGTCACAGGGGGTGAAAAACTGTTTTTT. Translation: CASSVTGGEKLFF. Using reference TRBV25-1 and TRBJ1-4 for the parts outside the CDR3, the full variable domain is EADIYQTPRYLVIGTGKKITLECSQTMGHDKMYWYQQDPGMELHLIHYSYGVNSTEKGDLSSESTVSRIRTEHFPLTLESARPSHTSQYLCASSVTGGEKLFFGSGTQLSVL.

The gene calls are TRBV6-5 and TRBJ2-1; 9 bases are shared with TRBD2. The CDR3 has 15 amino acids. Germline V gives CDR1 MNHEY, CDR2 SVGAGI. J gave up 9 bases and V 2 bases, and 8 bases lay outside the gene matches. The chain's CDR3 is CASSYRGAGGTEQFF. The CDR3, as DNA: TGTGCCAGCAGTTACCGGGGAGCGGGGGGTACTGAGCAGTTCTTC.

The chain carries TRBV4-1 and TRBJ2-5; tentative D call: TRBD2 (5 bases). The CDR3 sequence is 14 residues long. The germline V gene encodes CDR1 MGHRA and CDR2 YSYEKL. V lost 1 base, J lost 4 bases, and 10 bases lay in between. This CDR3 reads CASSQGLQLETQYF. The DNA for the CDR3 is TGCGCCAGCAGCCAAGGACTACAGTTAGAGACCCAGTACTTC.

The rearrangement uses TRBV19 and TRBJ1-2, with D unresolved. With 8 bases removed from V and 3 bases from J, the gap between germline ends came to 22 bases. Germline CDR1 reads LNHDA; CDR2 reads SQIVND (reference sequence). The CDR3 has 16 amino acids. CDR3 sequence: CASPRSELTAHYGYTF. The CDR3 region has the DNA TGTGCCAGTCCCAGAAGTGAGCTCACCGCACACTATGGCTACACCTTC.

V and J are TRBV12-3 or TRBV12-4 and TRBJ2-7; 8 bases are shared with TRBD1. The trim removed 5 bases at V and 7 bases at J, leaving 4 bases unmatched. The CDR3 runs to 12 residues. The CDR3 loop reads CASSPGGGEQYV. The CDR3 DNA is TGTGCCAGCAGTCCAGGGGGCGGGGAGCAGTACGTC.

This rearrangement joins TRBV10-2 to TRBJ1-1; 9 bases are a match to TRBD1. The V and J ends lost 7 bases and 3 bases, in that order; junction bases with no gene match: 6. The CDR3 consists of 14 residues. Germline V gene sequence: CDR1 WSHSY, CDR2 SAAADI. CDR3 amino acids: CASTQGQGDTEAFF. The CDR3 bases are TGCGCCAGCACCCAGGGACAGGGCGACACTGAAGCTTTCTTT.

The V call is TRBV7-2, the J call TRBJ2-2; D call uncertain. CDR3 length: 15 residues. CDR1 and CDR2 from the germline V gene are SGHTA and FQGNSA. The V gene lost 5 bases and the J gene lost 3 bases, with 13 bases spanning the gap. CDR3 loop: CASSPMVGYTGELFF. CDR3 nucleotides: TGTGCCAGCAGCCCGATGGTAGGGTACACCGGGGAGCTGTTTTTT.

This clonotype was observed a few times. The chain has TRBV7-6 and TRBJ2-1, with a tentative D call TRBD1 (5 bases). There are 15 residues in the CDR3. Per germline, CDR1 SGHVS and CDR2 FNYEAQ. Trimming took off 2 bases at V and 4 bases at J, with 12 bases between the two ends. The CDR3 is CASSLPGPVYNEQFF. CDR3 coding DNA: TGTGCCAGCAGCTTACCAGGGCCAGTGTACAATGAGCAGTTCTTC.